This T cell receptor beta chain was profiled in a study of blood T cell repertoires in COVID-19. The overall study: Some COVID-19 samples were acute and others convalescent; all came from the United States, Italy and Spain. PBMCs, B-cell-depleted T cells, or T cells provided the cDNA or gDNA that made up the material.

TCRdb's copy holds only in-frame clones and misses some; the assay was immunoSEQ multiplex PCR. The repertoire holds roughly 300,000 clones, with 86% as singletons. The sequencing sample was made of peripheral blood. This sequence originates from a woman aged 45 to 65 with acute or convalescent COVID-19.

The CDR3 loop reads CATSDSAGGNQPQHF. The CDR3 coding sequence is TGTGCCACCAGTGATTCGGCAGGGGGCAATCAGCCCCAGCATTTT. The chain couples TRBV24-1 to TRBJ1-5; TRBD1 is a possible D gene (6 bases). Germline CDR1 KGHDR, CDR2 SFDVKD. The CDR3 totals 15 residues. Trimming pared 2 bases from V and 2 bases from J, leaving 9 bases between.